The TCR beta chain described here comes from a study of technical replicates of blood from a few donors. The germline gives CDR1 LGHNA, CDR2 YSLEER. V lost 2 bases and J 1 base, leaving 11 bases between the germline ends. The CDR3 has 15 residues. Measured with immunoSEQ multiplex PCR; TCRdb has only the in-frame clones, and not every one. The table includes 75,000 to 100,000 clones, around 96% detected once. Sequencing was performed on T cells isolated from PBMCs. V and J are TRBV4-3 and TRBJ1-1; D is possibly TRBD1 (6 bases). The source of this sequence is a human donor in good health. The CDR3 nucleotides are TGCGCCAGCAGCCAATACAGGGACCAGAACACTGAAGCTTTCTTT. This sequence encodes CASSQYRDQNTEAFF.